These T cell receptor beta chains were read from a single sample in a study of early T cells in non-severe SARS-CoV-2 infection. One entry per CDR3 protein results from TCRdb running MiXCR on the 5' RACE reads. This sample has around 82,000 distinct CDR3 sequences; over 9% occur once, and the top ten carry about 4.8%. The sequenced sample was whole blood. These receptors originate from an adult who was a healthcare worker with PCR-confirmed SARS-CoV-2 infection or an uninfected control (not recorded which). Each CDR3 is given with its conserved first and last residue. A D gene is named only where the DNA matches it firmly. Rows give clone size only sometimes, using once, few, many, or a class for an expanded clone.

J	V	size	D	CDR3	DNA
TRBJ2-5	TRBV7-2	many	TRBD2	CASSLALLADYQETQYF	TGTGCCAGCAGCTTAGCGTTGCTAGCGGACTACCAAGAGACCCAGTACTTC
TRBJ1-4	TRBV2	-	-	CASSEASTGALGEKLFF	TGTGCCAGCAGTGAAGCGTCTACAGGTGCCCTAGGGGAAAAACTGTTTTTT
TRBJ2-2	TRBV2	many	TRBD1	CASSLGTGGTGELFF	TGTGCCAGCAGCCTAGGGACAGGGGGCACCGGGGAGCTGTTTTTT
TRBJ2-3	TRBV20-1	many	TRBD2	CSARDSGAGDTQYF	TGCAGTGCTAGAGATAGCGGGGCCGGAGATACGCAGTATTTT
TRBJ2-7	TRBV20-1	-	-	CSAELPGQLSYEQYF	TGCAGTGCGGAACTTCCGGGACAACTTAGCTACGAGCAGTACTTC
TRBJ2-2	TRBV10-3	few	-	CAISGRGTANTGELFF	TGTGCCATCAGTGGACGGGGGACGGCGAACACCGGGGAGCTGTTTTTT
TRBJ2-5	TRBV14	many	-	CASSPTGGSRPQETQYF	TGTGCCAGCAGCCCTACAGGAGGGAGCCGCCCTCAAGAGACCCAGTACTTC
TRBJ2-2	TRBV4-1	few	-	CASSQVGWENTGELFF	TGCGCCAGCAGCCAAGTGGGGTGGGAAAACACCGGGGAGCTGTTTTTT
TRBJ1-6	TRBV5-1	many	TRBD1	CASSFTGEPYNSPLHF	TGCGCCAGCAGCTTTACAGGGGAACCCTATAATTCACCCCTCCACTTT
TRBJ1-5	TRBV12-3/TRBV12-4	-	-	CASSLAPQPQHF	TGTGCCAGCAGTTTAGCGCCTCAGCCCCAGCATTTT
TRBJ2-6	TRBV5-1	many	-	CASSLVPGANVLTF	TGCGCCAGCAGCTTGGTACCTGGGGCCAACGTCCTGACTTTC
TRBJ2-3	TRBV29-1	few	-	CSVDGEAGTSTDTQYF	TGCAGCGTTGACGGGGAGGCGGGGACCAGCACAGATACGCAGTATTTT
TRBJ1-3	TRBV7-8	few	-	CASSLGQALPGNTIYF	TGTGCCAGCAGCTTAGGGCAGGCCTTACCTGGAAACACCATATATTTT
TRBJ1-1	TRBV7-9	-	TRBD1	CASSSDRDMNTEAFF	TGTGCCAGCAGCTCTGACAGGGACATGAACACTGAAGCTTTCTTT
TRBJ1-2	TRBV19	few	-	CASSIFLPRTGYGYTF	TGTGCCAGTAGTATTTTTTTACCGAGAACGGGCTATGGCTACACCTTC
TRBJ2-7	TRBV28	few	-	CATTEGGEASYEQYF	TGTGCCACCACGGAGGGCGGGGAAGCCTCCTACGAGCAGTACTTC
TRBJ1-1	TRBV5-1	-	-	CASSSWRVNTEAFF	TGCGCCAGCAGCTCCTGGAGAGTGAACACTGAAGCTTTCTTT
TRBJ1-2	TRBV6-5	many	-	CASKNGDTKYYGYTF	TGTGCCAGCAAAAACGGGGATACCAAATACTATGGCTACACCTTC
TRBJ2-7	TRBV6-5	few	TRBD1	CASSYSFNAGTGYEQYF	TGTGCCAGCAGTTACTCCTTTAACGCCGGGACAGGGTACGAGCAGTACTTC
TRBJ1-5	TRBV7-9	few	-	CASSPTGNQPQHF	TGTGCCAGCAGCCCAACAGGCAATCAGCCCCAGCATTTT
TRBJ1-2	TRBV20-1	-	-	CSARKNSNYGYTF	TGCAGTGCTAGAAAGAACAGCAACTATGGCTACACCTTC
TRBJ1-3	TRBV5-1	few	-	CASSSEGRGSGNTIYF	TGCGCCAGCAGCTCAGAGGGCAGGGGCTCTGGAAACACCATATATTTT
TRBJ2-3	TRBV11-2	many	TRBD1	CASSIGQGKDTQYF	TGTGCCAGCAGCATAGGACAGGGGAAGGATACGCAGTATTTT
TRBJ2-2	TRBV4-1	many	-	CASSHKTANTGELFF	TGCGCCAGCAGCCATAAAACAGCGAACACCGGGGAGCTGTTTTTT
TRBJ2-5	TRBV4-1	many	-	CASSQAFWDTQETQYF	TGCGCCAGCAGCCAAGCGTTTTGGGACACCCAAGAGACCCAGTACTTC
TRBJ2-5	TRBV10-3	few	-	CAISGGASGDQETQYF	TGTGCCATCAGTGGAGGGGCATCGGGGGACCAAGAGACCCAGTACTTC
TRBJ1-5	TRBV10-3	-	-	CAISEFTISSLGNQPQHF	TGTGCCATCAGTGAGTTTACGATTTCCAGTCTGGGCAATCAGCCCCAGCATTTT
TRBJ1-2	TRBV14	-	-	CASSQDRGGLTGYTF	TGTGCCAGCAGCCAAGATCGGGGCGGACTTACTGGCTACACCTTC
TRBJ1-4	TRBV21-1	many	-	CATADRGDEKLFF	TGTGCCACCGCAGACAGGGGGGATGAAAAACTGTTTTTT
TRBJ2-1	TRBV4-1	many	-	CASSQDRNLYNEQFF	TGCGCCAGCAGCCAAGATAGGAACTTATACAATGAGCAGTTCTTC